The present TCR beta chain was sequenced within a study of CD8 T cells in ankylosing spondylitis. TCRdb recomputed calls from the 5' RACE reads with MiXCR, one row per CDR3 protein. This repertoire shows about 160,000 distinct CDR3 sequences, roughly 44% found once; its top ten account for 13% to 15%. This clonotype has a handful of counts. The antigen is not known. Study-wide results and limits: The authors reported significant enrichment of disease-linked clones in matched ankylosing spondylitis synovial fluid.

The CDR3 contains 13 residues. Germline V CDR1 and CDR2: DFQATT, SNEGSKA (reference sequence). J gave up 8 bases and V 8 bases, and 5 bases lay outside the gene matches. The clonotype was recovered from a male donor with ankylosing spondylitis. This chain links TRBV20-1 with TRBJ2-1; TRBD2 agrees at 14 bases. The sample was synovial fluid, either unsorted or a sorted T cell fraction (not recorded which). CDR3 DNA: TGCAGTTCGGGACTAGCGGGAGTCCATGAGCAGTTCTTC. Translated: CSSGLAGVHEQFF.